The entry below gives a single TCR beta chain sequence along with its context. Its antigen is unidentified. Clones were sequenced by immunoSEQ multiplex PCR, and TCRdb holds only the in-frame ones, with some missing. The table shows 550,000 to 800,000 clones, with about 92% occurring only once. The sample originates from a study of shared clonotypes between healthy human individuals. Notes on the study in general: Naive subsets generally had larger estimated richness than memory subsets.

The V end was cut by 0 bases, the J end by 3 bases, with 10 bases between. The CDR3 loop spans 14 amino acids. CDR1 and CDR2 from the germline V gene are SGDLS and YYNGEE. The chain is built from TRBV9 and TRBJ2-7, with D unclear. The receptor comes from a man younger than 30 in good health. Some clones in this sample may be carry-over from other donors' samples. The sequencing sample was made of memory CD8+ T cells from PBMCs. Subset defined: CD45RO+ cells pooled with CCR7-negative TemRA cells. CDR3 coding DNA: TGTGCCAGCAGCGTAGGGAACAGCTACTACGAGCAGTACTTC. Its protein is CASSVGNSYYEQYF.